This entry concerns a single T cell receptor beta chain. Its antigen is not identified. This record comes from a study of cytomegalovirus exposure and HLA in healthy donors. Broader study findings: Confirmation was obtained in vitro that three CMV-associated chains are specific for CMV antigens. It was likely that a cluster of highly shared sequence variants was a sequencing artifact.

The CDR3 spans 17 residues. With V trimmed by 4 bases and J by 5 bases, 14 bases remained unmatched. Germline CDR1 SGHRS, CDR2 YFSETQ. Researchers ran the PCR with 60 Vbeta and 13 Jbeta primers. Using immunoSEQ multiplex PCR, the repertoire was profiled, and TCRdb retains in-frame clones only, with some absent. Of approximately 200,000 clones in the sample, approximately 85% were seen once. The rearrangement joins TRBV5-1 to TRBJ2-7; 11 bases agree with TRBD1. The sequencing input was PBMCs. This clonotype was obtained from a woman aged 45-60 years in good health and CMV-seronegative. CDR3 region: CASSRPNPGQGVHEQYF. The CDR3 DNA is TGCGCCAGCAGCCGACCCAATCCGGGACAGGGGGTCCACGAGCAGTACTTC.